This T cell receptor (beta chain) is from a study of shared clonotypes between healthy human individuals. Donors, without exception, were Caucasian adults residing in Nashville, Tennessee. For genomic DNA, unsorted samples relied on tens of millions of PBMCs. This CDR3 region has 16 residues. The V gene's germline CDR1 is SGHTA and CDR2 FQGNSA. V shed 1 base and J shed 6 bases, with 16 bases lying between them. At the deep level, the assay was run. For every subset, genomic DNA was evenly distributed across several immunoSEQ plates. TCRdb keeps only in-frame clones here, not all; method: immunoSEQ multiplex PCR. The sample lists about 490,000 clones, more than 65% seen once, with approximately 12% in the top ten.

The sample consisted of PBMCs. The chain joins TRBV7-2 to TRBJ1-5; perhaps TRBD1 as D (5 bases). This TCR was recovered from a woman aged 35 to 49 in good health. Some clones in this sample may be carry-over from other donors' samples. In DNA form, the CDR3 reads TGTGCCAGCAGCTTAGGAGGCTGGCAGGGCGGTCAGCCCCAGCATTTT. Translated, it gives CASSLGGWQGGQPQHF.